This is a list of T cell receptor beta chains from one sample in a study of T cells in narcolepsy. This table comes from immunoSEQ multiplex PCR, and its TCRdb copy is limited to in-frame clones, with some not included. Counted here are just under 30,000 clones, about 87% occurring once; the ten biggest clones make up approximately 1%. Sequencing used memory (CD45RA-) CD4+ T cells from blood. Receptors were obtained from a human donor in good health. CDR3s include the opening cysteine and the closing phenylalanine or tryptophan. The D gene is left open where the match is weak. Size tells how often a clone was seen (once, few, many) or the class of an expanded clone, and some rows leave it out.

TRBV5-1	TRBD1	TRBJ1-2	.	CASSYRGNYGYTF	TGCGCCAGCAGCTACAGGGGTAACTATGGCTACACCTTC
TRBV6-1	.	TRBJ1-1	once	CASSPRGNTEAFF	TGTGCCAGCAGCCCCAGGGGGAACACTGAAGCTTTCTTT
TRBV19	TRBD2	TRBJ2-3	.	CASTPGLALTDTQYF	TGTGCCAGTACCCCGGGACTAGCCCTCACAGATACGCAGTATTTT
TRBV7-2	.	TRBJ1-2	.	CASSPHYGYTF	TGTGCCAGCAGCCCCCACTATGGCTACACCTTC
TRBV7-3	.	TRBJ1-2	.	CASSLEGSDYGYTF	TGTGCCAGCAGCTTAGAGGGAAGCGACTATGGCTACACCTTC
TRBV30	.	TRBJ1-2	once	CAWSHLTGTVGYNGYTF	TGTGCCTGGAGTCACCTAACCGGGACGGTTGGTTACAATGGCTACACCTTC
TRBV11-2	TRBD1	TRBJ2-5	few	CASSFTGGETQYF	TGTGCCAGCAGCTTTACAGGGGGAGAGACCCAGTACTTC
TRBV18	.	TRBJ1-1	once	CASSRKWDTEAFF	TGTGCCAGCTCACGGAAGTGGGACACTGAAGCTTTCTTT
TRBV6-1	.	TRBJ1-1	.	CASRPGPHTEAFF	TGTGCCAGCAGGCCGGGCCCGCACACTGAAGCTTTCTTT
TRBV27	.	TRBJ2-5	.	CASSVRGNRETQYF	TGTGCCAGCAGTGTCAGGGGAAACCGAGAGACCCAGTACTTC
TRBV15	.	TRBJ1-2	.	CATSPPGTAYEGYTF	TGTGCCACCAGTCCTCCCGGGACGGCCTATGAAGGCTACACCTTC
TRBV14	TRBD1	TRBJ1-1	.	CASSGSGTGQRSTEAFF	TGTGCCAGCAGCGGATCCGGGACAGGGCAAAGAAGCACTGAAGCTTTCTTT
TRBV19	.	TRBJ1-4	.	CASSTGTATNEKLFF	TGTGCCAGTAGTACCGGGACTGCAACTAATGAAAAACTGTTTTTT
TRBV7-2	.	TRBJ1-6	medium-sized	CASSLGPEEIHF	TGTGCCAGCAGCTTAGGCCCTGAGGAAATCCACTTT
TRBV6-6	.	TRBJ1-1	once	CASSPDSRHNTEAFF	TGTGCCAGCAGTCCCGACAGCCGACATAACACTGAAGCTTTCTTT
TRBV19	.	TRBJ1-4	.	CASRPGSTEEKLFF	TGTGCCAGTAGACCAGGGAGCACAGAGGAAAAACTGTTTTTT
TRBV7-3	TRBD1	TRBJ1-4	.	CASSLTDGQGVAEKLFF	TGTGCCAGCAGCTTGACCGACGGACAGGGTGTCGCTGAAAAACTGTTTTTT
TRBV6-1	.	TRBJ1-6	.	CASTSLGDLNSPLHF	TGTGCCAGCACCTCGTTAGGGGATCTTAATTCACCCCTCCACTTT
TRBV19	TRBD2	TRBJ2-1	.	CASTGGSVYNEQFF	TGTGCCAGTACCGGGGGGTCGGTCTACAATGAGCAGTTCTTC
TRBV5-1	.	TRBJ1-2	.	CASSSGAGGYTF	TGCGCCAGCAGCTCGGGGGCAGGAGGCTACACCTTC
TRBV6-1	TRBD1	TRBJ1-2	.	CASEQGATYGYTF	TGTGCCAGCGAGCAGGGGGCGACTTATGGCTACACCTTC
TRBV7-2	TRBD2	TRBJ2-1	.	CASSLSGRAEEQFF	TGTGCCAGCAGCCTTAGCGGGAGGGCCGAGGAGCAGTTCTTC
TRBV6-5	TRBD1	TRBJ1-5	.	CASKPQGNQPQHF	TGTGCCAGCAAGCCACAGGGGAATCAGCCCCAGCATTTT
TRBV18	TRBD1	TRBJ2-7	once	CASSLDREGIGEQYF	TGTGCCAGCTCGCTGGACAGGGAAGGGATCGGTGAGCAGTACTTC
TRBV11-3	TRBD1	TRBJ1-1	.	CASSNKGRGTTEAFF	TGTGCCAGCAGCAACAAAGGCAGGGGGACCACTGAAGCTTTCTTT
TRBV4-1	TRBD1	TRBJ1-1	.	CASSQPNRGDTEAFF	TGTGCCAGCAGCCAGCCTAACAGGGGAGACACTGAAGCTTTCTTT
TRBV30	.	TRBJ1-1	.	CAWRALFGGTEAFF	TGTGCCTGGAGGGCCCTATTCGGAGGGACTGAAGCTTTCTTT
TRBV6-1	.	TRBJ2-7	.	CASKTDVSYEQYF	TGTGCCAGTAAAACGGACGTATCCTACGAGCAGTACTTC
TRBV5-1	.	TRBJ2-2	.	CASSWDGLDAGELFF	TGCGCCAGCAGCTGGGACGGTTTGGACGCCGGGGAGCTGTTTTTT
TRBV7-2	TRBD1	TRBJ2-5	.	CASSHRTGGDIGQYF	TGTGCCAGCAGCCATCGGACAGGTGGTGATATAGGCCAGTACTTC
TRBV21-1	.	TRBJ2-7	.	CASNPILQGNPAYEQYF	TGTGCCAGCAATCCAATTTTACAGGGGAATCCCGCCTACGAGCAGTACTTC
TRBV5-8	.	TRBJ1-1	once	CASSMFKGMNTEAFF	TGTGCCAGCAGCATGTTTAAGGGTATGAACACTGAAGCTTTCTTT
TRBV9	TRBD2	TRBJ2-7	.	CASSAGGLGVGYEQYF	TGTGCCAGCAGCGCGGGGGGACTAGGGGTTGGCTACGAGCAGTACTTC
TRBV14	.	TRBJ1-1	.	CASSGGLLYTEAFF	TGTGCCAGCAGTGGGGGGCTTTTGTACACTGAAGCTTTCTTT
TRBV7-9	.	TRBJ1-1	.	CASSSVSLLSEAFF	TGTGCCAGCAGCTCAGTATCTTTATTGTCTGAAGCTTTCTTT
TRBV7-2	.	TRBJ2-5	.	CASSRPRPVGETQYF	TGTGCCAGCAGCCGCCCTCGCCCCGTAGGGGAGACCCAGTACTTC
TRBV7-3	TRBD2	TRBJ2-1	.	CASSVLAGADYNEQFF	TGTGCCAGCAGCGTTTTAGCGGGAGCTGACTACAATGAGCAGTTCTTC
TRBV18	.	TRBJ2-7	.	CASSLGGGRRDEQYF	TGTGCCAGCTCACTTGGCGGCGGCCGTCGCGACGAGCAGTACTTC
TRBV9	TRBD2	TRBJ2-3	.	CASSVGLSGSGGMTDTQYF	TGTGCCAGCAGCGTTGGGTTGAGCGGGAGCGGAGGGATGACAGATACGCAGTATTTT
TRBV28	TRBD2	TRBJ2-1	.	CASSLTSGSSYNEQFF	TGTGCCAGCAGTTTGACTAGCGGGAGCTCCTACAATGAGCAGTTCTTC
TRBV28	.	TRBJ1-5	.	CASSLGAGFQPQHF	TGTGCCAGCAGTTTGGGAGCAGGATTTCAGCCCCAGCATTTT
TRBV6-1	.	TRBJ1-2	.	CASSRGGADYGYTF	TGTGCCAGCAGCCGTGGCGGGGCAGACTATGGCTACACCTTC
TRBV30	.	TRBJ2-7	.	CAWSVRPLWGF	TGTGCCTGGAGCGTTCGGCCCTTGTGGGGGTTC
TRBV30	.	TRBJ1-2	.	CAWSRQVEGYTF	TGTGCCTGGAGTCGACAGGTGGAGGGCTACACCTTC
TRBV5-1	.	TRBJ1-2	.	CASRSRGAGDNYGYTF	TGCGCCAGCAGGTCCCGGGGGGCAGGAGATAACTATGGCTACACCTTC
TRBV5-1	.	TRBJ2-2	.	CASSFADSTGELFF	TGCGCCAGCAGCTTTGCCGACAGCACCGGGGAGCTGTTTTTT
TRBV5-1	.	TRBJ2-2	.	CASSLGKQGNGELFF	TGCGCCAGCAGCTTGGGGAAACAGGGAAACGGGGAGCTGTTTTTT
TRBV5-6	.	TRBJ2-1	.	CASSLGGTQESQKQFF	TGTGCCAGCAGCTTGGGGGGGACCCAAGAGTCCCAGAAGCAGTTCTTC
TRBV7-8	.	TRBJ2-6	once	CASSLVGRASGANVLTF	TGTGCCAGCAGCTTAGTGGGCAGGGCTTCCGGGGCCAACGTCCTGACTTTC
TRBV10-3	TRBD1	TRBJ2-2	medium-sized	CAINRQGADTGELFF	TGTGCCATCAATCGACAGGGGGCAGACACCGGGGAGCTGTTTTTT
TRBV6-5	.	TRBJ2-5	.	CASSSKTRSQETQYF	TGTGCCAGCAGTTCGAAGACTAGGTCCCAAGAGACCCAGTACTTC
TRBV9	TRBD2	TRBJ2-5	.	CASSVGPAGYQETQYF	TGTGCCAGCAGCGTAGGTCCAGCGGGATACCAAGAGACCCAGTACTTC